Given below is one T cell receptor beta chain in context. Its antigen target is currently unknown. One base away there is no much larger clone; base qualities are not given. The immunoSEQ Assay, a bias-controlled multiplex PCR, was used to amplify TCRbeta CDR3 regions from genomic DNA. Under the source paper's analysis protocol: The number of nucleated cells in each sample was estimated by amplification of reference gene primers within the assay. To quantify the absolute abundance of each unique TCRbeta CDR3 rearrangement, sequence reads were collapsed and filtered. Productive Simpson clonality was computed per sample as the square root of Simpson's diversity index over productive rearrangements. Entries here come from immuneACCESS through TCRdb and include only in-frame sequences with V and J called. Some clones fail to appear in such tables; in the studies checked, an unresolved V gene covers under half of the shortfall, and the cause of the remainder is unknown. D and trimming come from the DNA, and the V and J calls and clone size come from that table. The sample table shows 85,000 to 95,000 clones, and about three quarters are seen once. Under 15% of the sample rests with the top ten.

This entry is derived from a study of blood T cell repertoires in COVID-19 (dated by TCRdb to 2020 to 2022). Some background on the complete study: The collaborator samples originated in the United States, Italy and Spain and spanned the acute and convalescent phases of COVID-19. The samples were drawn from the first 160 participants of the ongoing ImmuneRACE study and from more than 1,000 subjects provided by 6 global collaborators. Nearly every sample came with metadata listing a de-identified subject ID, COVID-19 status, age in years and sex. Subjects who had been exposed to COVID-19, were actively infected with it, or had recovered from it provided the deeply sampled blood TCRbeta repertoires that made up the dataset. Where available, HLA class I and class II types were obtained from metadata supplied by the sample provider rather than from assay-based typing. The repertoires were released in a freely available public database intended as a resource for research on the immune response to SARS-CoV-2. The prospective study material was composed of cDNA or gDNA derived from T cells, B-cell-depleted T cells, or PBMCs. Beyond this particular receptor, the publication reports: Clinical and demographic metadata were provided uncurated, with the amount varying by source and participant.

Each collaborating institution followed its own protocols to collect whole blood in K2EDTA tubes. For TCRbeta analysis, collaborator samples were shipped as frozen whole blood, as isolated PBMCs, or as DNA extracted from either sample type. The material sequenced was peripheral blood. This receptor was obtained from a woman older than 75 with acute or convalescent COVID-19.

The CDR3 region reads CASSSRGTWEQYF. The DNA sequence is as follows: TGCGCCAGCAGCTCCAGGGGGACTTGGGAGCAGTACTTC. Recombination linked TRBV5-1 to TRBJ2-7; 7 matching bases give a weak D call of TRBD1. V is clipped by 3 bases and J by 7 bases, and the sequence between their germline boundaries is 14 bases long. The CDR3 holds 13 amino acids from the cysteine to the phenylalanine. Only the CDR3 DNA stays, 39 bases, in frame from base 1. Reading the germline V gene gives CDR1 SGHRS and CDR2 YFSETQ.